This T cell receptor (beta chain) is drawn from a study of prognosis after radiotherapy for stage I lung cancer. Study-level information: A handful of patients receiving radiotherapy then developed distant metastases (median about 7 months), with approximately 15 showing no significant progression. Findings of the study overall: For the expanded TCR clones, whether they were tumor-specific was not determined. Differing TRBV and TRBJ gene usage was reportedly seen between patients with and without metastases.

The CDR3 consists of 13 residues. CDR1 is SGHNT, CDR2 YENEEA, per germline. The V gene lost 4 bases and the J gene lost 5 bases, with 11 bases spanning the gap. There were about 6 milliliters of peripheral blood drawn at each of two time points. From genomic DNA, two-round multiplex PCR was used to amplify TCR beta CDR3. First-round PCR amplification was performed with primers specific to each TRBV and TRBJ gene. TCRdb recomputed calls from the multiplex PCR reads with MiXCR, one row per CDR3 protein. The sample yields 30,000 to 40,000 distinct CDR3 sequences, 24% seen once. This clonotype has a count of ten or more. Its antigen is not known.

The J gene is TRBJ1-2, the V gene TRBV11-3; D possibly corresponds to TRBD1 (6 bases). This material consisted of PBMCs, taken before or after stereotactic body radiation therapy (not recorded which). The receptor was derived from a donor of 50 years or more with non-small cell lung cancer. Here the CDR3 reads CASSSGDGYGYTF. The DNA of the CDR3 is TGTGCCAGCAGCTCAGGGGACGGTTATGGCTACACCTTC.